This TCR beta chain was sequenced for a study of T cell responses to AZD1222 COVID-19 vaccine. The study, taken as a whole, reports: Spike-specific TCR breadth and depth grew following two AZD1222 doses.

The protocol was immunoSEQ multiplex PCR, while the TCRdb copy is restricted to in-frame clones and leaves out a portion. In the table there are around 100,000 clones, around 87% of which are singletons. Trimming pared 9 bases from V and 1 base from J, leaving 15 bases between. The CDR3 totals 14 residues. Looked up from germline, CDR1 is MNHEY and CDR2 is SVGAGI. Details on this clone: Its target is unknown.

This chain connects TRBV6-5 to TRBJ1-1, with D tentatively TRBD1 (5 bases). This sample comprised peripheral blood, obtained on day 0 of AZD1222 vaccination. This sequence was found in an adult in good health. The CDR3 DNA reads TGTGCCAGTATGGTCAGTACAGGGAACACTGAAGCTTTCTTT. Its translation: CASMVSTGNTEAFF.